This T cell receptor (beta chain) was retrieved from a study of tumor and adjacent non-tumor tissue in lung cancer (dated by TCRdb to between 2018 and 2020). Regarding the complete study: Patients with adenocarcinoma (approximately 13), squamous cell carcinoma (2) and small cell lung cancer (1) were included in the cohort. Sequencing produced about 120,000,000 productive TCRbeta reads in total, an average of about 4 million reads per sample. Ages among the 15 or so patients ranged from roughly 31 to 85 years, there were around 10 men and 5 women, and disease was at TNM stage I to III. Around 30 paired specimens, one tumor and one normal lung sample per patient, were profiled by TCRbeta CDR3 sequencing. Using bulk TCRbeta repertoires from approximately 15 lung cancer patients, the study set lung tumor tissue side by side with matched distant non-tumor lung tissue. Findings and caveats that apply to the study as a whole: The cohort had only about 14 patients, and the authors noted that larger samples and more detailed clinical data are needed. In normal lung, the top 100 clones accounted for a significantly larger cumulative share of the repertoire than in tumor tissue. TCR diversity (inverse Simpson) was significantly higher in tumor than in normal lung tissue (roughly 430 vs 170, P = 0.0075, Mann-Whitney U test). TCR diversity was significantly higher in younger patients, and higher tumor TCR diversity was associated with shorter overall and disease-free survival. The methods do not name the sequencing platform or mention unique molecular identifiers. Peripheral blood was not sequenced, so blood TCRbeta repertoires were not examined in the lung cancer patients of the study.

V sheds 1 base and J sheds 11 bases, leaving 12 bases between their ends. Both ends counted, the CDR3 spans 13 residues. Left in the record is the CDR3 DNA by itself, 39 bases read in frame from the first base. RNA was extracted from bulk unsorted tissue and checked for quality with a NanoDrop ND-1000 and an Agilent 2100. All donors had newly diagnosed lung cancer, had not received prior chemotherapy, and were admitted for thoracic surgery in China between August and November 2014. Patients with previous radiotherapy or chemotherapy, or with another concurrent cancer, were excluded from the study. Pieces of surgical tissue measuring about 1-2.1 cm3 were kept in RNAlater solution and stored at -80 degrees C until use. A remark on this clonotype: This receptor's antigen is unknown. The missing conserved phenylalanine or tryptophan at the end of this CDR3 makes a read error likely.

The receptor library was made with multiplex PCR. Instrument used: Illumina HiSeq 2500. TCRbeta libraries were built by three rounds of nested PCR using primers (Table S4), following protocols modified from ARM-PCR. Before sequencing, PCR products of 200-500 bp were excised from the gel and purified with the QIAquick gel extraction kit. For the original study's pipeline: Trimmomatic was used to clean the reads, FLASH merged the cleaned reads into complete CDR3 sequences, and MiTCR assigned the sequences to V(D)J germline segments. Clonal diversity was computed as the inverse Simpson's index with VDJtools. A read counted as productive if the sequence was in-frame and lacked a premature stop codon. TCRdb reprocessing: public reads trimmed at Q25 with fastp, clones called with MiXCR, in-frame beta chains kept. Rows are combined by CDR3 protein, so each entry shows the most common genes and DNA. V and J calls and clone size were set by TCRdb, not the authors. The sample table holds 100,000 to 120,000 distinct CDR3 sequences, of which approximately 84% were seen once. Roughly 20% of the sample belongs to the ten largest clones.

Specimen: lung tumor tissue. This TCR derives from a man aged 70-80 years with non-small cell lung cancer. The chain is assembled from TRBV12-3 or TRBV12-4 and TRBJ2-1; the D region may be TRBD1 or TRBD2, each matching 5 bases equally. The DNA reads TGTGCCAGCAGTTTAGTTCCTGGGACCCAGCAGTTCTTA. Its amino acids are CASSLVPGTQQFL.